The rows below give T cell receptor beta chains drawn from one sample of a study of shared clonotypes between healthy human individuals. The table came from immunoSEQ multiplex PCR; TCRdb's copy has only in-frame clones and leaves some out. The sample carries about 680,000 clones, under 95% recorded once. Material: naive CD8+ T cells sorted from blood. The receptor source for this set is a man aged 25 to 40 in good health. CDR3s include the opening cysteine and the closing phenylalanine or tryptophan. Fields, in order: V gene, clone size, J gene, D gene, CDR3 protein, CDR3 DNA. D genes are given only for firm matches. The listing skips clone size in some rows; elsewhere it reads once, few, many or a size class.

V gene: TRBV5-5
clone size: .
J gene: TRBJ2-3
D gene: .
CDR3 protein: CASSLGETSTDTQYF
CDR3 DNA: TGTGCCAGCAGCTTAGGGGAAACTAGCACAGATACGCAGTATTTT

V gene: TRBV10-2
clone size: .
J gene: TRBJ1-1
D gene: .
CDR3 protein: CASSESTFGGAEAFF
CDR3 DNA: TGCGCCAGCAGTGAGTCGACTTTTGGGGGGGCTGAAGCTTTCTTT

V gene: TRBV15
clone size: .
J gene: TRBJ2-1
D gene: TRBD2
CDR3 protein: CATSTLAGRGDEQFF
CDR3 DNA: TGTGCCACCAGCACTCTAGCGGGACGAGGGGATGAGCAGTTCTTC

V gene: TRBV27
clone size: .
J gene: TRBJ2-1
D gene: TRBD2
CDR3 protein: CASSRGGSYNEQFF
CDR3 DNA: TGTGCCAGCAGTCGCGGGGGATCCTACAATGAGCAGTTCTTC

V gene: TRBV7-9
clone size: .
J gene: TRBJ1-2
D gene: TRBD1
CDR3 protein: CASSRRDRDGYTF
CDR3 DNA: TGTGCCAGCAGCCGCCGGGACAGGGATGGCTACACCTTC

V gene: TRBV25-1
clone size: .
J gene: TRBJ2-7
D gene: TRBD1
CDR3 protein: CASSESGTGIYEQYF
CDR3 DNA: TGTGCCAGCAGTGAAAGCGGGACAGGGATCTACGAGCAGTACTTC

V gene: TRBV5-7
clone size: .
J gene: TRBJ2-3
D gene: .
CDR3 protein: CASSFAGLTDTQYF
CDR3 DNA: TGTGCCAGCAGCTTTGCGGGACTCACAGATACGCAGTATTTT

V gene: TRBV2
clone size: .
J gene: TRBJ1-4
D gene: .
CDR3 protein: CASSEFTNEKLFF
CDR3 DNA: TGTGCCAGCAGTGAATTTACTAATGAAAAACTGTTTTTT

V gene: TRBV10-2
clone size: .
J gene: TRBJ1-2
D gene: .
CDR3 protein: CASSEVSSNYGYTF
CDR3 DNA: TGCGCCAGCAGTGAGGTCTCTTCTAACTATGGCTACACCTTC

V gene: TRBV21-1
clone size: once
J gene: TRBJ1-2
D gene: .
CDR3 protein: CASSKKTGQTSDGYTF
CDR3 DNA: TGTGCCAGCAGCAAGAAAACGGGACAGACCTCCGATGGCTACACCTTC

V gene: TRBV6-1
clone size: .
J gene: TRBJ2-1
D gene: .
CDR3 protein: CAASRQKGFYEQFF
CDR3 DNA: TGTGCCGCAAGCCGGCAGAAAGGTTTCTATGAGCAGTTCTTC

V gene: TRBV11-2
clone size: .
J gene: TRBJ1-1
D gene: .
CDR3 protein: CASSFGGHTEAFF
CDR3 DNA: TGTGCCAGCAGCTTCGGGGGGCACACTGAAGCTTTCTTT

V gene: TRBV19
clone size: .
J gene: TRBJ1-1
D gene: .
CDR3 protein: CASSGAGSTEAFF
CDR3 DNA: TGTGCCAGTAGTGGGGCAGGGAGTACTGAAGCTTTCTTT

V gene: TRBV7-9
clone size: .
J gene: TRBJ2-3
D gene: .
CDR3 protein: CASSLPQGRSTDTQYF
CDR3 DNA: TGTGCCAGCAGCTTACCGCAGGGACGGAGCACAGATACGCAGTATTTT

V gene: TRBV2
clone size: .
J gene: TRBJ2-1
D gene: .
CDR3 protein: CASPNGGTRSGRWFF
CDR3 DNA: TGTGCCAGCCCAAACGGGGGAACTAGATCGGGTCGTTGGTTCTTC